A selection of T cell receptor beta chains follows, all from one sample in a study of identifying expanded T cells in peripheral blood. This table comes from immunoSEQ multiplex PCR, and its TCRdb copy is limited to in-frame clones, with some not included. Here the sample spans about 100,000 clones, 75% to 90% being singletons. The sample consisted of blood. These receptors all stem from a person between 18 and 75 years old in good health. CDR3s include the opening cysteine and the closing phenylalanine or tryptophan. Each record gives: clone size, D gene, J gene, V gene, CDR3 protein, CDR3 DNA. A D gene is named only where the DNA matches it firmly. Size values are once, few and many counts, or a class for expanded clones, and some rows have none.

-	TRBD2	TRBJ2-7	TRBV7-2	CASSPPGTGGHEQYF	TGTGCCAGCAGCCCCCCGGGGACGGGAGGGCATGAGCAGTACTTC
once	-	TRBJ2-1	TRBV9	CASSVDLGAPREFF	TGTGCCAGCAGCGTAGATCTGGGGGCGCCCCGGGAGTTCTTC
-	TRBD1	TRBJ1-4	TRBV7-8	CASSPGTANEKLFF	TGTGCCAGCAGCCCCGGGACAGCAAACGAAAAACTGTTTTTT
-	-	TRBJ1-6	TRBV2	CASSPQSSNSPLHF	TGTGCCAGCAGCCCACAATCCAGTAATTCACCCCTCCACTTT
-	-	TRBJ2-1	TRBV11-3	CASSFTDGNSNEQFF	TGTGCCAGCAGCTTTACGGACGGGAACTCCAATGAGCAGTTCTTC
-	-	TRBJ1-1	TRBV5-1	CASSPPGTNTEAFF	TGCGCCAGCAGCCCCCCCGGCACGAACACTGAAGCTTTCTTT
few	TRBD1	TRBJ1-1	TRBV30	CAWNPTGREAFF	TGTGCCTGGAACCCGACAGGGCGTGAAGCTTTCTTT
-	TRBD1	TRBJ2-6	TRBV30	CAHTGALGTNVLTF	TGTGCCCATACAGGGGCCTTAGGGACCAACGTCCTGACTTTC
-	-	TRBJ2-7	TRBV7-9	CASSLEDNSYEQYF	TGTGCCAGCAGCTTAGAAGACAACTCCTACGAGCAGTACTTC
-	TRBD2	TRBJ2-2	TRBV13	CASSLGGETTGELFF	TGTGCCAGCAGCTTGGGGGGGGAGACCACCGGGGAGCTGTTTTTT
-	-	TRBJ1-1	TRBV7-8	CASSLGQGYTEAFF	TGTGCCAGCAGCTTAGGCCAGGGGTACACTGAAGCTTTCTTT
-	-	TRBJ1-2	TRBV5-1	CASSFGGDDGYTF	TGCGCCAGCAGCTTTGGGGGGGACGATGGCTACACCTTC
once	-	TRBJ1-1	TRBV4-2	CASTGVGTEAFF	TGTGCCAGCACCGGAGTTGGCACTGAAGCTTTCTTT
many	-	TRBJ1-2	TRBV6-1	CASTGQSYGYTF	TGTGCCAGCACCGGACAGTCCTATGGCTACACCTTC
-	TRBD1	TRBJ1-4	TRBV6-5	CASSYFQGAGEKLFF	TGTGCCAGCAGTTACTTTCAGGGGGCTGGTGAAAAACTGTTTTTT
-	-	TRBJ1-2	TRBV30	CALYDYGYTF	TGTGCCTTGTACGACTATGGCTACACCTTC
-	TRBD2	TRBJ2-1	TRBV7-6	CASSPQRGGPYNEQFF	TGTGCCAGCAGCCCGCAGCGGGGGGGCCCTTACAATGAGCAGTTCTTC
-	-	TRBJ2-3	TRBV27	CASSLFSQINAQYF	TGTGCCAGCAGTTTATTTAGCCAGATTAATGCGCAGTATTTT
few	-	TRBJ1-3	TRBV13	CASSATGNTIYF	TGTGCCAGCAGCGCTACCGGAAACACCATATATTTT
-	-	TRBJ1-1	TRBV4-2	CASSQDRRRLNTEAFF	TGTGCCAGCAGCCAAGATCGCCGCCGACTGAACACTGAAGCTTTCTTT
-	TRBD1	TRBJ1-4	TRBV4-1	CASSRGQAEKLFF	TGCGCCAGCAGCCGAGGACAGGCTGAAAAACTGTTTTTT
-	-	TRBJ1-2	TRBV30	CAWGRDISGYTF	TGTGCCTGGGGCAGGGATATTAGTGGCTACACCTTC
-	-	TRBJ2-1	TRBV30	CAWSDALEQFF	TGTGCCTGGAGTGACGCCCTTGAGCAGTTCTTC
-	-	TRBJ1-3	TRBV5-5	CASSLGQQGNTIYF	TGTGCCAGCAGCTTGGGACAGCAAGGAAACACCATATATTTT
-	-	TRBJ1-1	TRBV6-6	CASSLLGAIEAFF	TGTGCCAGCAGCTTACTAGGGGCAATTGAAGCTTTCTTT
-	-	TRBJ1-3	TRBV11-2	CASSLWGFGNTIYF	TGTGCCAGCAGCTTATGGGGTTTTGGAAACACCATATATTTT
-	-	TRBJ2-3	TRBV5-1	CASSSASWVDTQYF	TGCGCCAGCAGCTCCGCCTCGTGGGTGGATACGCAGTATTTT
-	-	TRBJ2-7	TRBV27	CASSARAAYEQYF	TGTGCCAGCAGTGCCAGGGCAGCCTACGAGCAGTACTTC
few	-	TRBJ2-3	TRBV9	CASSVGGWSTDTQYF	TGTGCCAGCAGCGTAGGGGGTTGGAGCACAGATACGCAGTATTTT
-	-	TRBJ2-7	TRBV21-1	CASSKARACYPYEQYF	TGTGCCAGCAGCAAAGCGCGGGCTTGCTACCCTTACGAGCAGTACTTC
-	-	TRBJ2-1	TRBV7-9	CASSLVGSLNEQFF	TGTGCCAGCAGCTTAGTCGGGAGCCTCAATGAGCAGTTCTTC
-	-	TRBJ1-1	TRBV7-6	CASSPVVSTEAFF	TGTGCCAGCAGCCCAGTCGTTTCGACTGAAGCTTTCTTT
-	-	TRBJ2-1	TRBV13	CASSFGGSLAREQFF	TGTGCCAGCAGCTTCGGCGGGTCCCTGGCGCGGGAGCAGTTCTTC
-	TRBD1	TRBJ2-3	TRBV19	CASSKRQGTSTDTQYF	TGTGCCAGTAGTAAAAGACAGGGAACTAGCACAGATACGCAGTATTTT
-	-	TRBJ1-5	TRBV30	CAWSVKGDQPQHF	TGTGCCTGGAGTGTAAAAGGGGATCAGCCCCAGCATTTT
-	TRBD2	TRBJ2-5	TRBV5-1	CASSLAASGVKETQYF	TGCGCCAGCAGCTTGGCCGCTAGCGGGGTGAAAGAGACCCAGTACTTC
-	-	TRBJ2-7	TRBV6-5	CASSSIGDKQYF	TGTGCCAGCAGTTCGATAGGGGACAAGCAGTACTTC
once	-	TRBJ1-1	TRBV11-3	CASSLEGLPVITEAFF	TGTGCCAGCAGCTTAGAAGGCCTTCCGGTTATCACTGAAGCTTTCTTT
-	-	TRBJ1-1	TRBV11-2	CASSPWRNTEAFF	TGTGCCAGCAGCCCTTGGCGGAACACTGAAGCTTTCTTT
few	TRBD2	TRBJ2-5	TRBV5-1	CASRSGTSGGTQETQYF	TGCGCCAGCAGATCCGGGACTAGCGGGGGAACCCAAGAGACCCAGTACTTC
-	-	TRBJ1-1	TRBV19	CASSISGVTEAFF	TGTGCCAGTAGTATTTCCGGGGTCACTGAAGCTTTCTTT
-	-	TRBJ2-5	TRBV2	CASGREGATQETQYF	TGTGCCAGCGGGAGGGAGGGGGCTACTCAAGAGACCCAGTACTTC
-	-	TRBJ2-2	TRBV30	CAWRGGRPNTGELFF	TGTGCCTGGCGAGGAGGCCGCCCGAACACCGGGGAGCTGTTTTTT
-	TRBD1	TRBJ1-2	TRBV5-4	CASSFGTGGGNYGYTF	TGTGCCAGCAGCTTTGGGACAGGGGGGGGCAACTATGGCTACACCTTC
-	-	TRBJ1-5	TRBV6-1	CAIREAFGNQPQHF	TGTGCCATCCGCGAGGCTTTCGGCAATCAGCCCCAGCATTTT
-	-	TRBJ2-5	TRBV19	CASSIDPRSGPSYQETQYF	TGTGCCAGTAGTATAGATCCGCGGTCAGGGCCCTCGTACCAAGAGACCCAGTACTTC
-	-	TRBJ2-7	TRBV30	CAWSADSSYEQYF	TGTGCCTGGAGTGCAGACTCGTCCTACGAGCAGTACTTC
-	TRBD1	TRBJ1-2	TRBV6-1	CASSKGQGVYGYTF	TGTGCCAGCAGTAAGGGACAGGGGGTCTATGGCTACACCTTC
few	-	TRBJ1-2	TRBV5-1	CASSLAEPYYGYTF	TGCGCCAGCAGCTTGGCCGAACCGTACTATGGCTACACCTTC
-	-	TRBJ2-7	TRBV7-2	CASSLGRGPTYEQYF	TGTGCCAGCAGCTTAGGAAGGGGTCCAACCTACGAGCAGTACTTC
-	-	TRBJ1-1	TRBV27	CASSINSEMNTEAFF	TGTGCCAGCAGTATAAACAGCGAGATGAACACTGAAGCTTTCTTT
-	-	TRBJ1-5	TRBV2	CASSVSRNDNQPQHF	TGTGCCAGCAGTGTTAGTCGCAATGACAATCAGCCCCAGCATTTT
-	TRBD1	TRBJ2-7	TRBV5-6	CANSGIGQVAYEQYF	TGTGCCAACAGCGGAATTGGACAGGTTGCCTACGAGCAGTACTTC
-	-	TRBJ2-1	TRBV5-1	CASSLGAFNEQFF	TGCGCCAGCAGCTTGGGTGCGTTCAATGAGCAGTTCTTC
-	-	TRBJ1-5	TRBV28	CASSFGNQPQHF	TGTGCCAGCAGTTTCGGCAATCAGCCCCAGCATTTT